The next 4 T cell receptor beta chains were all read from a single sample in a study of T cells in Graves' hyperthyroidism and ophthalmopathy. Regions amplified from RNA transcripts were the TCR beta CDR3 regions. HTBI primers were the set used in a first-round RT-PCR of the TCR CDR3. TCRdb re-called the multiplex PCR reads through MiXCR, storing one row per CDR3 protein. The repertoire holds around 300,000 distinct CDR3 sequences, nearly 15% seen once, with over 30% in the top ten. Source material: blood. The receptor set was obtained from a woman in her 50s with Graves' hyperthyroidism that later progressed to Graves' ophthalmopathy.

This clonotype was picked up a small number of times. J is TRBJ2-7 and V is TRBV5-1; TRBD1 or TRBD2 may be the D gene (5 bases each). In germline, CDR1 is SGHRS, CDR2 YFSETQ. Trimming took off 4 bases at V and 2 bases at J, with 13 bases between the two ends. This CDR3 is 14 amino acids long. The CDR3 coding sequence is TGCGCCAGCAGCCTGGGACGGCGGGCCTACGAGCAGTACTTC. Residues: CASSLGRRAYEQYF.

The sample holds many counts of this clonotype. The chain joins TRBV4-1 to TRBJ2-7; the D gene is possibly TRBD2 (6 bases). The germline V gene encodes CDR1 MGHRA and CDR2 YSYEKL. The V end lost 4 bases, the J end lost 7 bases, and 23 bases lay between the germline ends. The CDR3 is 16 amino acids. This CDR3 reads CASSLQVRRGGREQYF. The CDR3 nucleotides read TGCGCCAGCAGCCTTCAAGTACGGCGGGGAGGTCGGGAGCAGTACTTC.

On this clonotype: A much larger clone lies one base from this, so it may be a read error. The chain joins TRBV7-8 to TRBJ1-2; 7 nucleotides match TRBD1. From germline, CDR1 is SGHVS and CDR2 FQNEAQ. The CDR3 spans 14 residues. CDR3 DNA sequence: TGTACCAGCAGCTTTGGACAGGCGAGCTATGGCTACACCTTC. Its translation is CTSSFGQASYGYTF.

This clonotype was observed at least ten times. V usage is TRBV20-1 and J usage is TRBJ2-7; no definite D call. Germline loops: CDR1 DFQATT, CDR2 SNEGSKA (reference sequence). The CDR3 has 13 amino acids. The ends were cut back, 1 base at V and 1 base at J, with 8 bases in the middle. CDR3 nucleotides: TGCAGTGCTAGAGGGCCTTCTTCCTACGAGCAGTACTTC. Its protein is CSARGPSSYEQYF.